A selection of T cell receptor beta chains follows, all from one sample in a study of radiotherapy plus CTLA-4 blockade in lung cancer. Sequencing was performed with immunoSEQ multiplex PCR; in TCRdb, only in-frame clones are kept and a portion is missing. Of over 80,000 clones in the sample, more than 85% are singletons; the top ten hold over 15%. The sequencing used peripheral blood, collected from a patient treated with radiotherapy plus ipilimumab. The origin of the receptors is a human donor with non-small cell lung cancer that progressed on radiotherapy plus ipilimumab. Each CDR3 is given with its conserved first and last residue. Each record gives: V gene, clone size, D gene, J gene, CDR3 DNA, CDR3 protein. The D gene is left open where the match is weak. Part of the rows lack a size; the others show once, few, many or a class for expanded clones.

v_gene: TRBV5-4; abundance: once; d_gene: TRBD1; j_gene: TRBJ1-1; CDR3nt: TGTGCCAGCAGCTTGGCCAAGGGGGACAGGGGGAACACTGAAGCTTTCTTT; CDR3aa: CASSLAKGDRGNTEAFF
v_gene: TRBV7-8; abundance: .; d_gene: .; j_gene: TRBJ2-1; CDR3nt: TGTGCCAGCAGGAAACTAGGTTTCAATGAGCAGTTCTTC; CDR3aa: CASRKLGFNEQFF
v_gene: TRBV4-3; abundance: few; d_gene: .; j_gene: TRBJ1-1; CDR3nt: TGCGCCAGCAGCCAAGATAGGGGAGTCGGGACTGAAGCTTTCTTT; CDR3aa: CASSQDRGVGTEAFF
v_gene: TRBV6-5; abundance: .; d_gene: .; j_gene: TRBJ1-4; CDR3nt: TGTGCCAGCAAGAACAGAAGATTTGAAAAACTGTTTTTT; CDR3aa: CASKNRRFEKLFF
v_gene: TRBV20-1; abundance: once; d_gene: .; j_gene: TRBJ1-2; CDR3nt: TGCAGGTTTGGGGGCTACACCTTC; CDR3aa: CRFGGYTF
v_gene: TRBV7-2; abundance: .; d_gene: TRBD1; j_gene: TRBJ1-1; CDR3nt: TGTGCCAGCAGCCGGGGACAGAGCACTGAAGCTTTCTTT; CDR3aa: CASSRGQSTEAFF
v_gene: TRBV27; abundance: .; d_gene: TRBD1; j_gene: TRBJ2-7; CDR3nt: TGTGCCAGCAGTTCATTAGGTGGGACAGGGAAGAGGCAACAGTACTTC; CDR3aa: CASSSLGGTGKRQQYF
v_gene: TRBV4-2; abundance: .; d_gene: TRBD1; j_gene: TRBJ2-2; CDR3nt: TGTGCCAGCAGCCAAGATCCAGGACAGGGGGTAGCCGGGGAGCTGTTTTTT; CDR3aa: CASSQDPGQGVAGELFF
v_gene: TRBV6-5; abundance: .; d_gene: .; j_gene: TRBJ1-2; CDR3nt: TGTGCCAGCAGTTACTCGGGATCGGATGGCTACACCTTC; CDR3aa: CASSYSGSDGYTF
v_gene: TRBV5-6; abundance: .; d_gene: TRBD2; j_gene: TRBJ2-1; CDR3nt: TGTGCCAGCAGCTCACCGACTAGCGGGATTAGGAATGAGCAGTTCTTC; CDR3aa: CASSSPTSGIRNEQFF
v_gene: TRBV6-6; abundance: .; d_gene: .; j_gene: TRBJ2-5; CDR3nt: TGTGCCAGCAGCCGGGGCCGGCTGGAGACCCAGTACTTC; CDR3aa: CASSRGRLETQYF
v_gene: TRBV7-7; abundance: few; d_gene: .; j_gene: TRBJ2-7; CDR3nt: TGTGCCAGCAGCTTAGCAGGGTTCGGTTACGAGCAGTACTTC; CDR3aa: CASSLAGFGYEQYF
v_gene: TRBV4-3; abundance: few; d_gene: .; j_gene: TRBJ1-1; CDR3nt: TGCGCCAGCAGCCAAGATTTGGTACAGGGAGCTTTCTTT; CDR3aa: CASSQDLVQGAFF
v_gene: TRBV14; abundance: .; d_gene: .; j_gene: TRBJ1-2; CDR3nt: TGTGCCAGCAGCCACGGAGACCTGGTGGGCTATGGCTACACCTTC; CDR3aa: CASSHGDLVGYGYTF
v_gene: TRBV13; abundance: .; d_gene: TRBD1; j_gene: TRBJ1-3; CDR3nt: TGTGCCAGCAGCTGGGGACAGGGTCAGGGAAACACCATATATTTT; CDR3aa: CASSWGQGQGNTIYF
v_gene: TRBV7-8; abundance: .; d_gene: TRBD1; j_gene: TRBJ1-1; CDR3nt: TGTGCCAGCAGCATCGGACAGGGGGGAACTGAAGCTTTCTTT; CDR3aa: CASSIGQGGTEAFF
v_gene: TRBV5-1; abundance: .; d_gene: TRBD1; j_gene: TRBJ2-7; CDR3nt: TGCGCCAGCAGCAGAGATAGGACAGGGAACTACGAGCAGTACTTC; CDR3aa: CASSRDRTGNYEQYF
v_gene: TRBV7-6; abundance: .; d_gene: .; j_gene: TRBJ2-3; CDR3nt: TGTGCCAGCAGCTTAAGGCGGTTCACAGATACGCAGTATTTT; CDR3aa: CASSLRRFTDTQYF
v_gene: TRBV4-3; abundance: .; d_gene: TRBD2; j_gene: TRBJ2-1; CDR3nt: TGCGCCAGCAGCCAGAATCCCGGGACTAGCGCCTACAATGAGCAGTTCTTC; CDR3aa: CASSQNPGTSAYNEQFF
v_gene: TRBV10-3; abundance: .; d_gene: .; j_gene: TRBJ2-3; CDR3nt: TGTGCCATCAGTGAGTCAGGGGATACGCAGTATTTT; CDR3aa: CAISESGDTQYF
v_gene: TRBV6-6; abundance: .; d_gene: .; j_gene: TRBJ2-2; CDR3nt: TGTGCCAGCAGTCGGACGGTCGGGGAGCTGTTTTTT; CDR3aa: CASSRTVGELFF
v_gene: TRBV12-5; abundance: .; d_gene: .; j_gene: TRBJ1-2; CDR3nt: TGTGCTACTTGGACCGTTAACTATGGCTACACCTTC; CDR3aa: CATWTVNYGYTF
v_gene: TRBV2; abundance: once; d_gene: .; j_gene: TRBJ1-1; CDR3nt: TGTGCCAGCAGCGACACGGGACCAGCGGCGGTCGAAGCTTTCTTT; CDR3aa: CASSDTGPAAVEAFF
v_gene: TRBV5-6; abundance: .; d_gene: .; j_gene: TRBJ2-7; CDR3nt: TGTGCCAGCAGCCTGGTTGCCTACGAGCAGTACTTC; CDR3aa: CASSLVAYEQYF
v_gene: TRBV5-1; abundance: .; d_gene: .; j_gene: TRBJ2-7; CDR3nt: TGCGCCAGCAGCTTGGAACAGGGCTACGAGCAGTACTTC; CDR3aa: CASSLEQGYEQYF
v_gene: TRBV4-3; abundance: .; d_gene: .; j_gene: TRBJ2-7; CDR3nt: TGCGCCAGCAGCCAGGTCGGGGGTAACGAGCAGTACTTC; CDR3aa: CASSQVGGNEQYF
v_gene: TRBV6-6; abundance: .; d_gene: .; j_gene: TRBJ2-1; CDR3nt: TGTGCCAGCAGCCAGGGGGGTGAGCAGTTCTTC; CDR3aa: CASSQGGEQFF